Sequencing of this TCR beta chain was carried out in a study of regulatory T cells in long-lasting Graves disease. Library construction for TCR beta used iRepertoire HTBI primers and Arm-PCR of CDR3 regions. MiXCR, run by TCRdb on the multiplex PCR reads, gives a single entry per CDR3 protein. The sample has about 400,000 distinct CDR3 sequences; around 15% are singletons. Trimming stripped 7 bases from V and 6 bases from J, with 9 bases between. Looked up from germline, CDR1 is MNHNS and CDR2 is SASEGT. The CDR3 consists of 11 residues. Indicated time point: newly diagnosed GD, antithyroid drugs for less than 3 months. PBMC RNA was the source of the TCR library. This sample was also put to use in a study of T cells in Graves' hyperthyroidism and ophthalmopathy. Per that paper: Uncontrolled infection, other autoimmune disease, pregnancy or lactation barred patients from enrollment. Diagnoses used clinical symptoms, serum thyroxine and TRAb, thyroid ultrasound and orbital computed tomography.

The TCR sequence derives from a woman aged 18-29 years with Graves disease. Specimen: peripheral blood mononuclear cells (PBMCs), collected at new diagnosis, from a patient treated with antithyroid drugs. The chain carries TRBV6-1 and TRBJ1-1; the D is unclear. DNA for the CDR3: TGTGCCAGCAATCTCGGGGCTGAAGCTTTCTTT. This encodes CASNLGAEAFF.